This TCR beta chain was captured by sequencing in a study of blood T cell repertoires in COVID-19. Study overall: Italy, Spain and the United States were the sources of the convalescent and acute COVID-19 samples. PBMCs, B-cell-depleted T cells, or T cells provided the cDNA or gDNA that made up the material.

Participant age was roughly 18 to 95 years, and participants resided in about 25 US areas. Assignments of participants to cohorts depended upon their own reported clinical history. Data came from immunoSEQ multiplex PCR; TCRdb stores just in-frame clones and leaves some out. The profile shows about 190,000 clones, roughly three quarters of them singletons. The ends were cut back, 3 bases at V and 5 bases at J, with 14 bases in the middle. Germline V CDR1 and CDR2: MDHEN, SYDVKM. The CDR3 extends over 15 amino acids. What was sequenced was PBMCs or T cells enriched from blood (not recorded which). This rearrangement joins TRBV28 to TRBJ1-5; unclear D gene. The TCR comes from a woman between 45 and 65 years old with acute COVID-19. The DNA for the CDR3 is TGTGCCAGCAGTTTTTCGAGCAGACTCTATCAGCCCCAGCATTTT. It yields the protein CASSFSSRLYQPQHF.